This T cell receptor (beta chain) was sequenced for a study of blood T cell repertoires in COVID-19. Study context: In each case, the material was cDNA or gDNA derived from T cells, B-cell-depleted T cells, or PBMCs.

Original processing notes: Counts of nucleated cells, estimated from reference gene primer amplification, were obtained. Here immunoSEQ multiplex PCR was the method, and the copy in TCRdb shows in-frame clones only, minus some. V, J and clone size are taken as reported in that table, and D and trimming were inferred from the DNA itself. The data show 250,000 or so clones, around 81% seen once. The CDR3 has 14 amino acids. Germline V lookup: CDR1 SGHTS, CDR2 YDEGEE. The V and J ends lost 0 bases and 6 bases respectively, with 10 bases between them. Sequencing was done on a sample of peripheral blood. The clonotype was recovered from a man aged 30 to 45 who had recovered from COVID-19. The chain joins TRBV5-8 to TRBJ1-5, with a possible D match to TRBD1 (6 bases). The CDR3: CASSLVRGTQPQHF. CDR3 coding DNA: TGTGCCAGCAGCTTGGTCAGGGGTACTCAGCCCCAGCATTTT.